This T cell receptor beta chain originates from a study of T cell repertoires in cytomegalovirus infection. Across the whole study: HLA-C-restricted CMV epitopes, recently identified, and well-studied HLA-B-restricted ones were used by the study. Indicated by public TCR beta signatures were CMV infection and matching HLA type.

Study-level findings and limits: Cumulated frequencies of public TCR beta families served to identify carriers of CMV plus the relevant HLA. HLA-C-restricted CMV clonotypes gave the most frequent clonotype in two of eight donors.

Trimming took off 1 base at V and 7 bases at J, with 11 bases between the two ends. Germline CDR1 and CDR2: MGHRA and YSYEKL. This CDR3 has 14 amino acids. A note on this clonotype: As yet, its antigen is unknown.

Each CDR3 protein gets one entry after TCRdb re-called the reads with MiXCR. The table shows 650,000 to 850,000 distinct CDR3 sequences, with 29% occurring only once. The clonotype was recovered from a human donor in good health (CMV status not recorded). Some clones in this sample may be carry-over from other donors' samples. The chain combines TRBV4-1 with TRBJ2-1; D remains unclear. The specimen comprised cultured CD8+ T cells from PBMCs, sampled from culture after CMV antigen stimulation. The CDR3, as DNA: TGCGCCAGCAGCCAAGCGGCCAGGATGAATGAGCAGTTCTTC. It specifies CASSQAARMNEQFF.